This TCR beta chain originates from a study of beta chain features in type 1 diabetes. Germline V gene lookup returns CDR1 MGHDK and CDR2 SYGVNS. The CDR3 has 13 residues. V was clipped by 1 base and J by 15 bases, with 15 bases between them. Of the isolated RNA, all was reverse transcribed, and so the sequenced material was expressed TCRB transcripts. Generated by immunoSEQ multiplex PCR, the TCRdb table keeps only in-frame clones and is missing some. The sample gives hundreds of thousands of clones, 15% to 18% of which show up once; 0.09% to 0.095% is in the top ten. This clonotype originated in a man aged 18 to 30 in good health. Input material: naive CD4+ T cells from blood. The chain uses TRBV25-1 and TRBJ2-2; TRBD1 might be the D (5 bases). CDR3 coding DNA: TGTGCCAGCAGTGAATTATTCCAGGGTTGGTTGTTTTTT. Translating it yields CASSELFQGWLFF.